This TCR beta chain was identified during a study of blood T cell repertoires in COVID-19. Assay: immunoSEQ multiplex PCR; the TCRdb copy retains only in-frame clones and omits some. The sample records 150,000 to 250,000 clones, around 79% being singletons. J lost 1 base, V lost 2 bases, and 9 bases had no gene match. The CDR3 sequence is 19 residues long. Germline V CDR1 and CDR2: LGHNA, YSLEER. The chain has TRBV4-3 and TRBJ2-2, with 11 bases matching TRBD1. The specimen sequenced was peripheral blood. The clonotype was recovered from a woman aged 35 to 49 with COVID-19, enrolled during active disease. CDR3 nucleotide sequence: TGCGCCAGCAGCCAATCATTCTCCGGGACAGGGGGGAACACCGGGGAGCTGTTTTTT. It yields the protein CASSQSFSGTGGNTGELFF.